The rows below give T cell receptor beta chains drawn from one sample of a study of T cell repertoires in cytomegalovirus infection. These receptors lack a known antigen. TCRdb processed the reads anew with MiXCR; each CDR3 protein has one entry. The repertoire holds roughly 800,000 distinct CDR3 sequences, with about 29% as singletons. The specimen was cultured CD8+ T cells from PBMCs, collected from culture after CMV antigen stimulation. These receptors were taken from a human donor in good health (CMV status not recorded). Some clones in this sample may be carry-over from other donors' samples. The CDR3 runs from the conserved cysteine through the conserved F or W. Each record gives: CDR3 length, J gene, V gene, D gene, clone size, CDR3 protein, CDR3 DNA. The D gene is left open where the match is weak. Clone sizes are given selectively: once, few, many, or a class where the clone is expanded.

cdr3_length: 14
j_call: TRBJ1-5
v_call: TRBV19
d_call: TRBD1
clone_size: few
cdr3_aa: CASSPDRGYQPQHF
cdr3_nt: TGTGCCAGTAGTCCGGACAGGGGGTATCAGCCCCAGCATTTT

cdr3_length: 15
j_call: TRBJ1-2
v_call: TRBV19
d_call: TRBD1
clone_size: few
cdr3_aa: CASSITGDSNYGYTF
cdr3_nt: TGTGCCAGTAGTATAACAGGGGACTCTAACTATGGCTACACCTTC

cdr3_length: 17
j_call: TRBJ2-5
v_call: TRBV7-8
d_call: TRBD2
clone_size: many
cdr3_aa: CASSLGGTSGRRETQYF
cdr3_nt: TGTGCCAGCAGCTTAGGGGGGACTAGCGGGAGAAGAGAGACCCAGTACTTC

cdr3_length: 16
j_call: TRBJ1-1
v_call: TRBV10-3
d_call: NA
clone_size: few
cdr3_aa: CAISESPARINTEAFF
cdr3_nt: TGTGCCATCAGTGAGTCCCCAGCGAGGATCAACACTGAAGCTTTCTTT

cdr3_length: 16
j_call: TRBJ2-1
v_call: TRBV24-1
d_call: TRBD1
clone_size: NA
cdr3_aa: CATSERDRGLYNEQFF
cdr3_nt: TGTGCCACCAGTGAACGGGACAGGGGCCTGTACAATGAGCAGTTCTTC

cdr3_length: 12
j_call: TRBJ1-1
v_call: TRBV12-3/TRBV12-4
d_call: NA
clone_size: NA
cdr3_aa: CAQYKGYTEAFF
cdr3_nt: TGTGCCCAATATAAGGGATACACTGAAGCTTTCTTT

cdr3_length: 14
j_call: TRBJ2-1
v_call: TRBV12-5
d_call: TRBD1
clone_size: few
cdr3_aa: CASGLGTGFNEQFF
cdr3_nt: TGTGCTAGTGGTTTAGGGACAGGGTTTAATGAGCAGTTCTTC

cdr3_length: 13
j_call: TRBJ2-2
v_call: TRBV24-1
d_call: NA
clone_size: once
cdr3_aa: CATSVGTPGELFF
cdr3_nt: TGTGCCACCAGTGTCGGGACGCCCGGGGAGCTGTTTTTT

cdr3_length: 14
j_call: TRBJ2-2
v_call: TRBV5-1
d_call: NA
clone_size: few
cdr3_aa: CASSLVRGTGELFF
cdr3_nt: TGCGCCAGCAGCTTGGTTCGGGGTACCGGGGAGCTGTTTTTT

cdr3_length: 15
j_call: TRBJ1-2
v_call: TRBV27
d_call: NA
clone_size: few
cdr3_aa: CASSLLGVSNYGYTF
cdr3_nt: TGTGCCAGCAGTTTATTGGGGGTCAGTAACTATGGCTACACCTTC

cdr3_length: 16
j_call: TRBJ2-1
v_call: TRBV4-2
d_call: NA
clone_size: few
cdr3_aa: CASSQDPWSSYNEQFF
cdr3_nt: TGTGCCAGCAGCCAAGATCCCTGGAGCTCCTACAATGAGCAGTTCTTC

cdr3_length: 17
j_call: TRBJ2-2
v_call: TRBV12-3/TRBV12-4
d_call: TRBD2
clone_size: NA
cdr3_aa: CASSQRTSGPNTGELFF
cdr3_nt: TGTGCCAGCAGCCAGCGGACTAGCGGGCCCAACACCGGGGAGCTGTTTTTT

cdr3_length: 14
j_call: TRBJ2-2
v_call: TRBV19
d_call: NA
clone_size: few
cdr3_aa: CASSIDFAGGELFF
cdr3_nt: TGTGCCAGTAGTATAGATTTCGCAGGCGGGGAGCTGTTTTTT